One and the same sample provided the 16 T cell receptor beta chains below, sequenced in a study of identifying expanded T cells in peripheral blood. Profiled with immunoSEQ multiplex PCR; TCRdb holds only in-frame clones, not every one. The repertoire holds tens of thousands of clones, with approximately 91% as singletons. Input material: blood. All receptors derive from a person aged 18 to 70 in good health.

The chain couples TRBV7-3 to TRBJ2-5; D is unclear. Per the germline V gene, CDR1 is SGHTA and CDR2 is FQGTGA. Trimming left V 3 bases short and J 5 bases short, with 10 bases between. The CDR3 is 13 residues long. The CDR3 is CASSLFGLETQYF. DNA of the CDR3: TGTGCCAGCAGCTTGTTTGGGTTGGAGACCCAGTACTTC.

This clone came up a few times. The DNA of the CDR3 is TGCGCCAGCAGCCAAGATACTAGCCGCAATGAGCAGTTCTTC. The encoded protein is CASSQDTSRNEQFF. V gene TRBV4-3 combines with J gene TRBJ2-1; possible D gene TRBD2, 6 bases. Germline V lookup: CDR1 LGHNA, CDR2 YSLEER. CDR3 size: 14 residues. The ends were cut back, 0 bases at V and 6 bases at J, with 9 bases in the middle.

The chain recombines TRBV10-2 with TRBJ2-7; D remains ambiguous. V was trimmed by 2 bases and J by 9 bases, leaving 14 bases between them. This CDR3 region has 13 residues. The germline V gene encodes CDR1 WSHSY and CDR2 SAAADI. CDR3 in DNA: TGCGCCAGCAGTGAGGTACCCCTCCCCCGGCAGTACTTC. Protein sequence: CASSEVPLPRQYF.

The chain carries TRBV5-5 and TRBJ1-2, with D perhaps TRBD1 (6 bases). Trimming pared 1 base from V and 5 bases from J, leaving 15 bases between. The CDR3 contains 15 residues. Germline values: CDR1 SGHKS, CDR2 YYEKEE (reference sequence). The CDR3 DNA is TGTGCCAGCAGCTTGCGGCAGGGGACCCCATATGGCTACACCTTC. This codes for CASSLRQGTPYGYTF.

This chain connects TRBV5-4 to TRBJ2-1, with TRBD2 matching 15 bases. In germline, CDR1 is SGHNT, CDR2 YYREEE (reference sequence). This CDR3 spans 18 amino acids. The junction had 5 bases not matched to a gene; V was cut back by 0 bases and J by 4 bases. CDR3 sequence (DNA): TGTGCCAGCAGCTTGGGGACTAGCGGGGGGGCGGTGTACAATGAGCAGTTCTTC. It codes for CASSLGTSGGAVYNEQFF.

This chain joins TRBV7-2 and TRBJ2-7; 7 bases line up with TRBD2. J gave up 7 bases and V 4 bases, and 13 bases lay outside the gene matches. The CDR3 extends over 15 amino acids. Germline V CDR1 and CDR2: SGHTA, FQGNSA. The CDR3 protein is CASSYRLAAGGEQYF. The CDR3 region has the DNA TGTGCCAGCAGCTACCGCCTAGCGGCTGGAGGGGAGCAGTACTTC.

This chain links TRBV10-2 with TRBJ1-6, with a possible D match to TRBD1 (5 bases). The length of the CDR3 is 17 residues. Germline CDR1 reads WSHSY; CDR2 reads SAAADI. V dropped 0 bases and J dropped 7 bases, with 16 bases sitting between them. The CDR3 loop reads CASSESRARGRNSPLHF. The CDR3 DNA follows: TGCGCCAGCAGTGAGTCGCGGGCTCGGGGGAGGAATTCACCCCTCCACTTT.

The J gene is TRBJ2-7, the V gene TRBV2; the D gene is possibly TRBD1 (7 bases). Trimming removed 10 bases at V and 3 bases at J, with 16 bases between. Germline V gene data show CDR1 as SNHLY and CDR2 as FYNNEI. CDR3 length: 13 amino acids. In nucleotides, the CDR3 is TGTGCCACCTCAGGGGGGAGGCTCTACGAGCAGTACTTC. Protein: CATSGGRLYEQYF.

The chain uses TRBV19 and TRBJ1-6; weak D call: TRBD1 (5 bases). With 2 bases removed from V and 8 bases from J, the gap between germline ends came to 16 bases. In germline, CDR1 is LNHDA, CDR2 SQIVND (reference sequence). The CDR3 is 16 residues long. This chain's CDR3 is CASSISAAPGDSPLHF. The DNA of the CDR3 is TGTGCCAGTAGTATAAGCGCAGCTCCGGGGGATTCACCCCTCCACTTT. Based on the CDR3 plus reference TRBV19 and TRBJ1-6, the full variable domain is DGGITQSPKYLFRKEGQNVTLSCEQNLNHDAMYWYRQDPGQGLRLIYYSQIVNDFQKGDIAEGYSVSREKKESFPLTVTSAQKNPTAFYLCASSISAAPGDSPLHFGNGTRLTVT.

The V and J genes are TRBV6-1 and TRBJ2-5; a weak D match, TRBD1 (5 bases). Near its end, the DNA agrees better with TRBJ2-7, so the J call may be wrong. CDR3 length: 16 amino acids. From germline, CDR1 is MNHNS and CDR2 SASEGT. CDR3 sequence reads: CASSERAGLTRYEQYF. The CDR3 DNA reads TGTGCCAGCAGTGAAAGGGCAGGGCTTACCAGATACGAGCAGTACTTC.

The chain couples TRBV9 to TRBJ1-3; tentatively, D is TRBD1 (6 bases). Trimming pared 3 bases from V and 3 bases from J, leaving 13 bases between. CDR3 size: 15 residues. The germline CDR1 and CDR2 sequences are SGDLS and YYNGEE. CDR3 amino acids: CASSGADRIGNTIYF. As DNA, the CDR3 is TGTGCCAGCAGCGGGGCCGACAGGATTGGAAACACCATATATTTT.

V gene TRBV7-2 combines with J gene TRBJ1-2; D is possibly TRBD1 (5 bases). Trimming removed 1 base from V and 8 bases from J, with 11 bases in between. The V gene's germline CDR1 is SGHTA and CDR2 FQGNSA. CDR3 length: 13 residues. CDR3 bases: TGTGCCAGCAGCTTAGACAGGCCCGGGGGCTACACCTTC. Amino acid sequence: CASSLDRPGGYTF.

This chain joins TRBV5-1 and TRBJ2-2; D may be TRBD2 (6 bases). Germline V gene data show CDR1 as SGHRS and CDR2 as YFSETQ. V lost 1 base and J lost 3, with 13 bases in between. The CDR3 runs to 16 residues. The CDR3 nucleotides are TGCGCCAGCAGCTTGTTCGCGGGGTTGGACACCGGGGAGCTGTTTTTT. This encodes CASSLFAGLDTGELFF.

The V call is TRBV13, the J call TRBJ2-2, with D maybe TRBD1 (5 bases). Germline assignment: CDR1 PRHDT and CDR2 FYEKMQ (reference sequence). CDR3 length equals 15 residues. V gave up 5 bases and J gave up 6 bases, with 16 bases separating them. As DNA, the CDR3 is TGTGCCAGCAGCGGGGCTAGATTCCGGCCCGGGGAGCTGTTTTTT. Its translation: CASSGARFRPGELFF.

The chain combines TRBV2 with TRBJ1-5; D is unresolved. CDR3 length: 15 amino acids. Trimming took off 7 bases at V and 0 bases at J, with 13 bases between the two ends. The germline CDR1 and CDR2 sequences are SNHLY and FYNNEI. The CDR3 loop reads CASKEDHISNQPQHF. In DNA, the CDR3 is TGTGCCAGCAAGGAAGACCACATTAGCAATCAGCCCCAGCATTTT.

This clone was counted between two and nine times. V is TRBV28 and J is TRBJ2-1, with TRBD2 matching 9 bases. Germline values: CDR1 MDHEN, CDR2 SYDVKM. The CDR3 covers 14 residues. V gave up 4 bases and J gave up 9 bases; unmatched junction bases: 7. The CDR3 protein is CASSSSGRPGEQFF. The CDR3 DNA follows: TGTGCCAGCAGTTCCAGCGGGAGGCCGGGTGAGCAGTTCTTC.